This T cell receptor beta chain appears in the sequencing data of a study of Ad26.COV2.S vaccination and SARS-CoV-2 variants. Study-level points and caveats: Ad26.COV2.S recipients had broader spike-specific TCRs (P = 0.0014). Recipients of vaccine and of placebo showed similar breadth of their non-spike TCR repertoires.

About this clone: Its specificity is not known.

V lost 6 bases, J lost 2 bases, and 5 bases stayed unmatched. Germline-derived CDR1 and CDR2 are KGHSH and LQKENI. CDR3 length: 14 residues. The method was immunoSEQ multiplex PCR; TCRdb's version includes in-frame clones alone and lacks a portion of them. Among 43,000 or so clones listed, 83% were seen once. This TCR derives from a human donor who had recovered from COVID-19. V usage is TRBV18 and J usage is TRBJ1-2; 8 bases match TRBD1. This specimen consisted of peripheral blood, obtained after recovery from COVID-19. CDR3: CASSLDRANYGYTF. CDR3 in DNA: TGTGCCAGCTCCCTGGACAGGGCAAACTATGGCTACACCTTC.